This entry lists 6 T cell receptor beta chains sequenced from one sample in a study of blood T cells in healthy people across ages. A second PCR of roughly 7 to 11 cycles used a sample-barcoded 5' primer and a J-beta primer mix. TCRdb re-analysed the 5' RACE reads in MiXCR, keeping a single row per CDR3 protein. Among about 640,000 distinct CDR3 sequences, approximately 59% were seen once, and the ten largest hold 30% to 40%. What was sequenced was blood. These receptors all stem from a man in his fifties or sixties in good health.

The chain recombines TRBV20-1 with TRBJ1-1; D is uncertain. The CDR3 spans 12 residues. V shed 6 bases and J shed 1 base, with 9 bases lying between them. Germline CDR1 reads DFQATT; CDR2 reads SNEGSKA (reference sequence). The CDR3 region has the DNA TGCAGTGCGCCAACATGGAACACTGAAGCTTTCTTT. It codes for CSAPTWNTEAFF.

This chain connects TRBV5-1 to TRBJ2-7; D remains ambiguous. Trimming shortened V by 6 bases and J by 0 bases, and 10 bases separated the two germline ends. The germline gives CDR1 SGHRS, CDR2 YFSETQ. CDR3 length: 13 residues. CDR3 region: CASTSTDSYEQYF. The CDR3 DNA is TGCGCCAGCACTTCCACAGACTCCTACGAGCAGTACTTC.

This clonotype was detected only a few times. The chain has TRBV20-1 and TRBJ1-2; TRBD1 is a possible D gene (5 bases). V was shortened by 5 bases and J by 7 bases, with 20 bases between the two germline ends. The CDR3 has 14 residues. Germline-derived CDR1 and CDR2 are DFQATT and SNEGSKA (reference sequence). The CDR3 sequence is CSALPGRGSGGYTF. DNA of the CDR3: TGCAGTGCTCTCCCGGGACGGGGCTCGGGTGGCTACACCTTC.

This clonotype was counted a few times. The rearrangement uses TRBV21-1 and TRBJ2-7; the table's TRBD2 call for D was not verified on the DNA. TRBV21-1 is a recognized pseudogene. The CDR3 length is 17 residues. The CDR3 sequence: CASSKRGLAGGNYEQYF. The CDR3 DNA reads TGTGCCAGCAGCAAAAGGGGACTAGCGGGGGGGAACTACGAGCAGTACTTC.

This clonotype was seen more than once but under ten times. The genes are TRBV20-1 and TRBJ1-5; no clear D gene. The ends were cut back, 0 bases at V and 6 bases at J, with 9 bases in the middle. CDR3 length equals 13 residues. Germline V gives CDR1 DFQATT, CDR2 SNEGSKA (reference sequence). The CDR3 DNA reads TGCAGTGCTAGAGATCACTTGGGTCAGCCCCAGCATTTT. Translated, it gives CSARDHLGQPQHF.

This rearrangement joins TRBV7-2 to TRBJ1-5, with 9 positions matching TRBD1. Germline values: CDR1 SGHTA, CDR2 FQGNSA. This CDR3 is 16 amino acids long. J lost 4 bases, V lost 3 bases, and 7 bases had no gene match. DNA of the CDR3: TGTGCCAGCAGCTTGGCCGGGACAGGGATTAATCAGCCCCAGCATTTT. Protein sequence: CASSLAGTGINQPQHF.